The 16 T cell receptor beta chains reported below all come from one sample, sequenced in a study of blood T cell repertoires in COVID-19. The table came from immunoSEQ multiplex PCR; TCRdb's copy has only in-frame clones and leaves some out. The repertoire holds 100,000 or so clones, with 86% as singletons. The sample taken for sequencing was peripheral blood. All receptors derive from a man aged 60 to 69 with acute or convalescent COVID-19.

The chain combines TRBV5-4 with TRBJ1-2; D possibly corresponds to TRBD1 (5 bases). The V gene's germline CDR1 is SGHNT and CDR2 YYREEE (reference sequence). V was pared by 3 bases and J by 3 bases, with 15 bases between. There are 15 residues in the CDR3. The CDR3 is CASSSGGGFDYGYTF. DNA for the CDR3: TGTGCCAGCAGCTCGGGCGGGGGATTTGACTATGGCTACACCTTC.

The rearrangement joins TRBV27 to TRBJ1-1; tentatively, D is TRBD1 (6 bases). The germline CDR1 and CDR2 sequences are MNHEY and SMNVEV (reference sequence). This CDR3 is 16 amino acids long. The V end was cut by 6 bases, the J end by 1 base, with 18 bases between. Written as DNA, the CDR3 is TGTGCCAGCAGCACTACAGGGTTGGGGCCGAACACTGAAGCTTTCTTT. Protein: CASSTTGLGPNTEAFF.

The chain carries TRBV23-1 and TRBJ1-6; 7 bases line up with TRBD1. TRBV23-1 is an open reading frame whose function is uncertain. The V gene end was trimmed by 6 bases and the J gene end by 4 bases; junction bases not matched to a gene: 6. The CDR3 is 15 amino acids. The CDR3 here is CASRPQGEYNSPLHF. The CDR3 DNA reads as TGCGCCAGCAGGCCGCAGGGGGAATATAATTCACCCCTCCACTTT.

CDR3 sequence: CASSVGAGTNTGELFF. The CDR3 region has the DNA TGTGCCAGCAGCGTAGGGGCAGGGACGAACACCGGGGAGCTGTTTTTT. The chain is built from TRBV9 and TRBJ2-2; weak D call: TRBD1 (5 bases). CDR1 SGDLS and CDR2 YYNGEE come from the germline V gene. The CDR3 runs 16 residues. V shed 0 bases and J shed 0 bases, with 9 bases lying between them.

The chain couples TRBV10-3 to TRBJ1-2; 9 bases are shared with TRBD1. Germline CDR1 is ENHRY and CDR2 is SYGVKD. CDR3 length: 14 amino acids. Trimming cost V 6 bases and J 6 bases; bases outside gene matches: 8. The CDR3 DNA is TGTGCCATCAGCCGGACAGGGGAGGGGGATGGCTACACCTTC. Protein sequence: CAISRTGEGDGYTF.

The rearrangement joins TRBV2 to TRBJ1-5; a possible D gene is TRBD1 (5 bases). This CDR3 comprises 14 residues. CDR1 is SNHLY, CDR2 FYNNEI, per germline. V lost 3 bases and J lost 7, with 13 bases in between. The DNA for the CDR3 is TGTGCCAGCAGTGAGATGGGGGGGACCCAGCCCCAGCATTTT. Translating it yields CASSEMGGTQPQHF.

Remarks on this clone: The sample contains more than one DNA sequence encoding this CDR3. V usage is TRBV7-9 and J usage is TRBJ1-3; the D gene is possibly TRBD1 (6 bases). Germline lookup yields CDR1 SEHNR and CDR2 FQNEAQ (reference sequence). Trimming shortened V by 5 bases and J by 0 bases, and 8 bases separated the two germline ends. There are 14 residues in the CDR3. Here the CDR3 reads CASSRTVSGNTIYF. The CDR3 nucleotides are TGTGCCAGCAGCAGGACAGTCTCTGGAAACACCATATATTTT.

The chain employs TRBV5-4 and TRBJ1-2; D ambiguous. The CDR3 loop spans 13 amino acids. Germline lookup yields CDR1 SGHNT and CDR2 YYREEE (reference sequence). Deletions cut 0 bases from V and 7 bases from J, with 10 bases between. The CDR3 loop is CASSLEQIPGYTF. CDR3 sequence (DNA): TGTGCCAGCAGCTTGGAACAAATCCCTGGCTACACCTTC. Together with reference TRBV5-4 and TRBJ1-2, the CDR3 gives the full variable domain: ETGVTQSPTHLIKTRGQQVTLRCSSQSGHNTVSWYQQALGQGPQFIFQYYREEENGRGNFPPRFSGLQFPNYSSELNVNALELDDSALYLCASSLEQIPGYTFGSGTRLTVV.

This chain links TRBV7-2 with TRBJ1-4; a possible D gene is TRBD1 (6 bases). The V end was cut by 1 base, the J end by 5 bases, with 8 bases between. The length of the CDR3 is 14 residues. Looked up from germline, CDR1 is SGHTA and CDR2 is FQGNSA. CDR3 nucleotides: TGTGCCAGCAGCTTAGGCAGGGGCAATGAAAAACTGTTTTTT. It is translated as CASSLGRGNEKLFF. The variable domain in full, completed from reference TRBV7-2 and TRBJ1-4, reads GAGVSQSPSNKVTEKGKDVELRCDPISGHTALYWYRQSLGQGLEFLIYFQGNSAPDKSGLPSDRFSAERTGGSVSTLTIQRTQQEDSAVYLCASSLGRGNEKLFFGSGTQLSVL.

This clone was seen once. V usage is TRBV5-1 and J usage is TRBJ2-1; TRBD1 matches 7 bases. CDR1 is SGHRS and CDR2 is YFSETQ in the germline V gene. The CDR3 loop spans 18 amino acids. J lost 6 bases, V lost 2 bases, and 17 bases had no gene match. CDR3 nucleotides: TGCGCCAGCAGCTTCTATGACAGGGCGAGAAATTTGGGCAATGAGCAGTTCTTC. It translates to CASSFYDRARNLGNEQFF.

The gene calls are TRBV7-9 and TRBJ2-6, with TRBD1 matching over 12 bases. CDR3 size: 17 residues. The V segment lost 3 bases and the J segment 2 bases; nucleotides outside the gene matches: 2. Germline V gene data show CDR1 as SEHNR and CDR2 as FQNEAQ (reference sequence). CDR3 DNA sequence: TGTGCCAGCAGCTTGGGACAGGGGGCAGCTGGGGCCAACGTCCTGACTTTC. The encoded protein is CASSLGQGAAGANVLTF. The full variable domain, its missing parts supplied by reference TRBV7-9 and TRBJ2-6, is DTGVSQNPRHKITKRGQNVTFRCDPISEHNRLYWYRQTLGQGPEFLTYFQNEAQLEKSRLLSDRFSAERPKGSFSTLEIQRTEQGDSAMYLCASSLGQGAAGANVLTFGAGSRLTVL.

The CDR3 DNA follows: TGTGCCAGCAGCCAAGTCCCCCGCGCTGAAGCTTTCTTT. Its translation: CASSQVPRAEAFF. This chain joins TRBV6-5 and TRBJ1-1, with D hard to call. V was shortened by 6 bases and J by 6 bases, with 14 bases between the two germline ends. The CDR3 spans 13 residues. Germline CDR1 and CDR2: MNHEY and SVGAGI.

The V call is TRBV7-9, the J call TRBJ1-2; 8 nucleotides line up with TRBD1. J gave up 4 bases and V 2 bases, and 12 bases lay outside the gene matches. This CDR3 has 17 amino acids. Germline CDR1 and CDR2: SEHNR and FQNEAQ (reference sequence). The CDR3 nucleotides read TGTGCCAGCAGCTTAATTAACGGGACAGGTCTAGTCTATGGCTACACCTTC. Encoded protein: CASSLINGTGLVYGYTF. Looking up the rest from reference TRBV7-9 and TRBJ1-2 gives the full variable domain: DTGVSQNPRHKITKRGQNVTFRCDPISEHNRLYWYRQTLGQGPEFLTYFQNEAQLEKSRLLSDRFSAERPKGSFSTLEIQRTEQGDSAMYLCASSLINGTGLVYGYTFGSGTRLTVV.

This rearrangement joins TRBV18 to TRBJ1-5; 8 bases are shared with TRBD1. J was trimmed by 1 base and V by 5 bases; bases with no gene match: 4. The germline gives CDR1 KGHSH, CDR2 LQKENI. This CDR3 region has 15 residues. Written as DNA, the CDR3 is TGTGCCAGCTCATCACGGACAGGGAGCAATCAGCCCCAGCATTTT. Protein sequence: CASSSRTGSNQPQHF.

The rearrangement uses TRBV10-1 and TRBJ1-1; D not certain. Trimming shortened V by 7 bases and J by 2 bases, and 11 bases separated the two germline ends. Per the germline V gene, CDR1 is WNHNN and CDR2 is SYGVQD (reference sequence). This CDR3 is built from 13 residues. CDR3: CASKSEANTEAFF. In nucleotides, the CDR3 is TGCGCCAGCAAATCCGAGGCAAACACTGAAGCTTTCTTT.

This chain uses TRBV10-1 with TRBJ1-2, with 9 bases lining up with TRBD1. The CDR3 loop spans 20 amino acids. The junction had 20 bases not matched to a gene; V was cut back by 2 bases and J by 4 bases. Germline CDR1 is WNHNN and CDR2 is SYGVQD (reference sequence). The CDR3 sequence: CASSEPDRGQGSPVSYGYTF. The CDR3 nucleotides read TGCGCCAGCAGTGAGCCGGACAGGGGACAGGGTAGTCCGGTTAGCTATGGCTACACCTTC.